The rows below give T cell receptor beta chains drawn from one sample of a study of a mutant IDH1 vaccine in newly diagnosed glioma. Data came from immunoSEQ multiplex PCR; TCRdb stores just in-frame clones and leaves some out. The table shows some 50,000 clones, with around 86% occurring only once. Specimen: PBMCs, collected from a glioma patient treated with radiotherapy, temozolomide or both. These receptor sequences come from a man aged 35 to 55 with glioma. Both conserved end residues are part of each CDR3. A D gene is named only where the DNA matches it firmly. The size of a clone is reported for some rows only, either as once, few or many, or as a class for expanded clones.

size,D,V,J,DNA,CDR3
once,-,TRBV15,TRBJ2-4,TGTGCCACCAGCAGAGAATTTAACAGGGTAAACATTCAGTACTTC,CATSREFNRVNIQYF
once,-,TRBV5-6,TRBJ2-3,TGTGCCAGCAGCTCACGGGGGTACACAGATACGCAGTATTTT,CASSSRGYTDTQYF
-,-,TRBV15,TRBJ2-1,TGTGCCACCAGCAGGGACAGACACTCCTACAATGAGCAGTTCTTC,CATSRDRHSYNEQFF
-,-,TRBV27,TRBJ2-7,TGTGCCAGCAGTCGACAGGGGAGGGCCTACGAGCAGTACTTC,CASSRQGRAYEQYF
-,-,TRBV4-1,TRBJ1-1,TGCGCCAGCAGCCAAGCGCAGAACATGAACACTGAAGCTTTCTTT,CASSQAQNMNTEAFF
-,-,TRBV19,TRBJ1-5,TGTGCCAGTAGTCTTAGGAATCAGCCCCAGCATTTT,CASSLRNQPQHF
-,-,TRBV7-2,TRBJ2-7,TGTGCCAGCAGCCAGCGCTACGAGCAGTACTTC,CASSQRYEQYF
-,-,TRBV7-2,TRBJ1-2,TGTGCCAGCAGCTTTGATAGATATGGCTACACCTTC,CASSFDRYGYTF
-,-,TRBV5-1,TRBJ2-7,TGCGCCAGCAGCTTCTCCACCGGAGCGAACTACGAGCAGTACTTC,CASSFSTGANYEQYF
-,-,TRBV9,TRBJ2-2,TGTGCCAGCAGCGTAGGTGTAAGGGCCACCGGGGAGCTGTTTTTT,CASSVGVRATGELFF
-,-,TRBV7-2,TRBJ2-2,TGTGCCAGCAGCTTAAACGGGGGACCCGGGGAGCTGTTTTTT,CASSLNGGPGELFF
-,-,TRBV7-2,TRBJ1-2,TGTGCCAGCAGCTTCTCTTCCGAAATCCGGTATGGCTACACCTTC,CASSFSSEIRYGYTF
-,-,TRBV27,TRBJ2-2,TGTGCCAGCAGTTTTGGGGGGGAGCTGTTTTTT,CASSFGGELFF
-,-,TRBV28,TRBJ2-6,TGTGCCACCAGTTACGGGGACTCTGGGGCCAACGTCCTGACTTTC,CATSYGDSGANVLTF
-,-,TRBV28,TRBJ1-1,TGTGCCAGCGGGGAAAACAGGGAATTGAACACTGAAGCTTTCTTT,CASGENRELNTEAFF
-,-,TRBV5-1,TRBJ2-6,TGCGCCAGCAGCTTTCTTTTCTCTGGGGCCAACGTCCTGACTTTC,CASSFLFSGANVLTF
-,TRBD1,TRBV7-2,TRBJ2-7,TGTGCCAGCAGCTTAGCAGGGGGCCGCTACGAGCAGTACTTC,CASSLAGGRYEQYF
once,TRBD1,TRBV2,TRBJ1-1,TGTGCCAGCAGTGAGGTACAGGGGGCTGGGAACACTGAAGCTTTCTTT,CASSEVQGAGNTEAFF
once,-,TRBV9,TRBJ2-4,TGTGCCAGCAGCGTAGTGGAGTTCCTAGCCAAAAACATTCAGTACTTC,CASSVVEFLAKNIQYF
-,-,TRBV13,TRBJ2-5,TGTGCCAGCAGCGAGGACCCCGCCGCCTTCCAAGAGACCCAGTACTTC,CASSEDPAAFQETQYF
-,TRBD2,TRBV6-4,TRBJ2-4,TGTGCCAGCAGCCTCCATAGCGGGAGAAACATTCAGTACTTC,CASSLHSGRNIQYF
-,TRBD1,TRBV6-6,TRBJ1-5,TGTGCCAGCAGTTCTCCGGGACAGGGTTATCAGCCCCAGCATTTT,CASSSPGQGYQPQHF
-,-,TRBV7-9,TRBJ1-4,TGTGCCAGCAGCTTAGCGTTTCGCCGCCAGGGTGAAAAACTGTTTTTT,CASSLAFRRQGEKLFF
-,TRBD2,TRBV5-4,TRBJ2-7,TGTGCCAGCAGCCGGGAGGCTCTCCGAGGTTCCAAGGGCGAGCAGTACTTC,CASSREALRGSKGEQYF
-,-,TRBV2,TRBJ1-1,TGTGCCAGCAGTGAAGCGACAGCAGCTAACACTGAAGCTTTCTTT,CASSEATAANTEAFF
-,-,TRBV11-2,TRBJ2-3,TGTGCCAGCAGTCCCAACCGGGACTTCGCCACAGATACGCAGTATTTT,CASSPNRDFATDTQYF
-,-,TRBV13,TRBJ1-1,TGTGCCAGCAGCGAGGGGTTCACTGAAGCTTTCTTT,CASSEGFTEAFF